This passage covers 26 T cell receptor beta chains from one sample sequenced in a study of radiotherapy plus CTLA-4 blockade in lung cancer. Generated by immunoSEQ multiplex PCR, the TCRdb table keeps only in-frame clones and is missing some. The repertoire consists of roughly 120,000 clones, with 78% occurring once and the leading ten covering around 4.8%. The source was peripheral blood, collected from a patient treated with radiotherapy plus ipilimumab. The receptors come from a human donor with non-small cell lung cancer who had a partial response to radiotherapy plus ipilimumab.

The sample holds one count of this clone. The J gene is TRBJ2-5, the V gene TRBV5-6; 12 bases map to TRBD2. V lost 3 bases, J lost 2 bases, and 5 bases stayed unmatched. The CDR3 extends over 16 amino acids. CDR1 SGHDT and CDR2 YYEEEE come from the germline V gene. CDR3 sequence (DNA): TGTGCCAGCAGCTGGGGGGGGACTAGCGGGCAAGAGACCCAGTACTTC. Translation gives CASSWGGTSGQETQYF.

This chain joins TRBV7-9 and TRBJ2-2, with D uncertain. V was pared by 2 bases and J by 4 bases, with 8 bases between. CDR1 and CDR2 (germline): SEHNR, FQNEAQ (reference sequence). The CDR3 has 14 amino acids. DNA of the CDR3: TGTGCCAGCAGCTTACGAGGCGGCACCGGGGAGCTGTTTTTT. Protein product: CASSLRGGTGELFF.

V is TRBV5-3 and J is TRBJ2-1, with 15 nucleotides matching TRBD2. TRBV5-3 is annotated as an ORF whose role is uncertain. The CDR3 is made up of 15 amino acids. The junction had 8 bases not matched to a gene; V was cut back by 9 bases and J by 7 bases. CDR3 sequence reads: CATRVGTSGRNEQFF. CDR3 DNA: TGTGCCACCCGTGTCGGGACTAGCGGGAGGAATGAGCAGTTCTTC.

This clone was seen a few times. The rearrangement uses TRBV14 and TRBJ1-1; a possible D gene is TRBD1 (5 bases). V gave up 8 bases and J gave up 0 bases, with 13 bases separating them. The CDR3 has 14 residues. The germline CDR1 and CDR2 sequences are SGHDN and FVKESK. CDR3 sequence reads: CASRQYGMNTEAFF. As DNA, the CDR3 is TGTGCCAGCCGACAGTATGGTATGAACACTGAAGCTTTCTTT.

V is TRBV6-5 and J is TRBJ1-1; TRBD1 is a possible D gene (5 bases). This CDR3 region has 13 residues. Trimming cost V 0 bases and J 7 bases, with 9 bases left between them. CDR1 MNHEY and CDR2 SVGAGI come from the germline V gene. CDR3 sequence (DNA): TGTGCCAGCAGTTACTCGTTCGGGGGTGAAGCTTTCTTT. It codes for CASSYSFGGEAFF.

This sequence joins TRBV19 and TRBJ2-1; TRBD2 matches 14 bases. The CDR3 sequence is 16 residues long. Germline CDR1 and CDR2: LNHDA and SQIVND (reference sequence). V shed 5 bases, J shed 10 bases, and the junction held 10 bases outside the gene matches. The CDR3 DNA follows: TGTGCCAGTAGTCCTACGGGACTAGCGGGAGTGGGCGAGCAGTTCTTC. It codes for CASSPTGLAGVGEQFF.

This clone was detected once. The genes are TRBV2 and TRBJ2-3, with TRBD1 as a possible D gene (5 bases). The germline V gene has CDR1 SNHLY and CDR2 FYNNEI. CDR3 length equals 14 residues. Trimming left V 3 bases short and J 0 bases short, with 7 bases between. The CDR3 DNA follows: TGTGCCAGCAGTGATAAGGGGAGCACAGATACGCAGTATTTT. It translates to CASSDKGSTDTQYF.

The chain combines TRBV18 with TRBJ2-7; TRBD2 matches at 10 bases. V was clipped by 2 bases and J by 1 base; unmatched bases: 11. Germline CDR1 KGHSH, CDR2 LQKENI. This CDR3 spans 18 amino acids. In DNA form, the CDR3 reads TGTGCCAGCTCACCAACCTTACGGACTAGCGGCAAGTCCTACGAGCAGTACGTC. The encoded protein is CASSPTLRTSGKSYEQYV.

The rearrangement joins TRBV28 to TRBJ1-5; TRBD1 agrees at 7 bases. The CDR3 contains 12 residues. Looked up from germline, CDR1 is MDHEN and CDR2 is SYDVKM. V dropped 7 bases and J dropped 6; count of bases not matched to a gene: 3. Here the CDR3 DNA reads TGTGCCAGCAAACAGGGGAGTCAGCCCCAGCATTTT. It yields the protein CASKQGSQPQHF.

V is TRBV7-2 and J is TRBJ2-3; 13 positions match TRBD2. V was clipped by 5 bases and J by 11 bases; unmatched bases: 10. This CDR3 region has 15 residues. Germline CDR1 reads SGHTA; CDR2 reads FQGNSA. The CDR3 nucleotides read TGTGCCAGCAGCCTCGGACTAGCGGGAGCTGTCGTGCAGTATTTT. This sequence encodes CASSLGLAGAVVQYF.

The chain has TRBV10-3 and TRBJ1-1; D uncertain. This CDR3 spans 13 amino acids. Germline values: CDR1 ENHRY, CDR2 SYGVKD. With 5 bases removed from V and 3 bases from J, the gap between germline ends came to 10 bases. The CDR3 region has the DNA TGTGCCATCAGTCAACGGGAGGACACTGAAGCTTTCTTT. This sequence encodes CAISQREDTEAFF.

This chain links TRBV28 with TRBJ2-7; 14 bases align to TRBD2. Germline loops: CDR1 MDHEN, CDR2 SYDVKM. There are 18 residues in the CDR3. The V gene end was trimmed by 2 bases and the J gene end by 2 bases; junction bases not matched to a gene: 8. The CDR3 loop is CASSLHGLAGGNPYEQYF. The CDR3 nucleotides read TGTGCCAGCAGTTTACACGGACTAGCGGGAGGTAATCCCTACGAGCAGTACTTC. Based on the CDR3 plus reference TRBV28 and TRBJ2-7, the full variable domain is DVKVTQSSRYLVKRTGEKVFLECVQDMDHENMFWYRQDPGLGLRLIYFSYDVKMKEKGDIPEGYSVSREKKERFSLILESASTNQTSMYLCASSLHGLAGGNPYEQYFGPGTRLTVT.

The chain has TRBV28 and TRBJ2-7; tentative D call: TRBD1 (5 bases). The CDR3 spans 14 residues. Between the trimmed V and J ends, which lost 3 bases and 2 bases, there was a span of 11 bases. Looked up from germline, CDR1 is MDHEN and CDR2 is SYDVKM. CDR3 region: CASSFTGTTYEQYV. The CDR3 DNA reads as TGTGCCAGCAGTTTTACAGGTACGACCTACGAGCAGTACGTC.

CDR3 sequence: CATGVIYEQYF. DNA for the CDR3: TGTGCCACGGGGGTAATCTACGAGCAGTACTTC. The rearrangement uses TRBV28 and TRBJ2-7, with a tentative D call TRBD2 (6 bases). There are 11 residues in the CDR3. Germline V lookup: CDR1 MDHEN, CDR2 SYDVKM. V dropped 10 bases and J dropped 3 bases, with 10 bases sitting between them.

This chain uses TRBV28 with TRBJ2-1, with a tentative D call TRBD1 (6 bases). The length of the CDR3 is 15 residues. The V gene's germline CDR1 is MDHEN and CDR2 SYDVKM. V was cut by 6 bases and J by 6 bases, with 18 bases left in between. Here the CDR3 reads CASRPTGRGGNEQFF. The CDR3 DNA reads as TGTGCCAGCAGACCTACAGGGAGAGGTGGCAATGAGCAGTTCTTC.

J is TRBJ2-5 and V is TRBV7-2, with 9 bases identical to TRBD1. The CDR3 contains 15 residues. Germline V lookup: CDR1 SGHTA, CDR2 FQGNSA. Trimming took 0 bases from V and 5 from J; bases not matched to a gene: 4. For the CDR3, the DNA is TGTGCCAGCAGCTTAGCCACAGGGGGCTGGGAGACCCAGTACTTC. Its protein product is CASSLATGGWETQYF.

The gene calls are TRBV19 and TRBJ2-1; TRBD2 matches 7 bases. CDR1 is LNHDA and CDR2 is SQIVND in the germline V gene (reference sequence). J gave up 6 bases and V 3 bases, and 8 bases lay outside the gene matches. There are 15 residues in the CDR3. The CDR3 region has the DNA TGTGCCAGTAGTATTACGGGACTACAGGTCAATGAGCAGTTCTTC. Translated: CASSITGLQVNEQFF.

Here the CDR3 reads CASSLIYDRLNTEAFF. The CDR3 DNA reads TGTGCCAGCAGTTTAATCTACGACAGGCTGAACACTGAAGCTTTCTTT. This sequence joins TRBV27 and TRBJ1-1, with D perhaps TRBD1 (6 bases). Trimming left V 2 bases short and J 0 bases short, with 13 bases between. The germline V gene has CDR1 MNHEY and CDR2 SMNVEV (reference sequence). CDR3 length: 16 residues.

In its sample, this clone was seen once. The V gene is TRBV5-8, the J gene TRBJ2-1; 9 bases agree with TRBD1. The J segment lost 1 base and the V segment lost 2 bases, leaving 4 bases of the junction unmatched. The CDR3 is made up of 16 amino acids. Germline CDR1 and CDR2: SGHTS and YDEGEE. CDR3 DNA sequence: TGTGCCAGCAGCTTATCCGGGACAGGGTCCTACAATGAGCAGTTCTTC. This gives the protein CASSLSGTGSYNEQFF. Combining the CDR3 with reference TRBV5-8 and TRBJ2-1 gives the whole variable domain EAGVTQSPTHLIKTRGQQATLRCSPISGHTSVYWYQQALGLGLQFLLWYDEGEERNRGNFPPRFSGRQFPNYSSELNVNALELEDSALYLCASSLSGTGSYNEQFFGPGTRLTVL.

The chain uses TRBV6-5 and TRBJ2-4; no clear D. The ends were cut back, 8 bases at V and 0 bases at J, with 8 bases in the middle. Germline assignment: CDR1 MNHEY and CDR2 SVGAGI. The CDR3 extends over 13 amino acids. The CDR3 loop reads CASYSLAKNIQYF. The CDR3 coding sequence is TGTGCCAGCTACAGCTTAGCCAAAAACATTCAGTACTTC.

This clone was seen just once. V and J are TRBV7-9 and TRBJ1-1, with 11 bases matching TRBD1. Germline CDR1 reads SEHNR; CDR2 reads FQNEAQ (reference sequence). The ends lost 7 bases at V and 3 bases at J; junction bases unmatched: 7. There are 15 residues in the CDR3. This CDR3 is CASNLPGQGDTEAFF. CDR3 DNA sequence: TGTGCCAGCAACCTTCCGGGACAGGGGGACACTGAAGCTTTCTTT.

Note on this clone: A junction end diverges from the germline sequence, so it may reflect a read error. The V and J genes are TRBV4-1 and TRBJ1-2; 10 nucleotides agree with TRBD1. This CDR3 has 15 amino acids. Germline-derived CDR1 and CDR2 are MGHRA and YSYEKL. In DNA form, the CDR3 reads TGTGCCAGCAGCCGGCCGGGACAGGGGAACTATGGCTACACCTTC. This sequence encodes CASSRPGQGNYGYTF.

The chain uses TRBV9 and TRBJ1-1; 8 nucleotides align to TRBD1. V dropped 3 bases and J dropped 4; count of bases not matched to a gene: 5. Germline V lookup: CDR1 SGDLS, CDR2 YYNGEE. CDR3 length equals 14 residues. CDR3 in DNA: TGTGCCAGCAGCGGGACAGGGCTCCGCACTGAAGCTTTCTTT. The encoded protein is CASSGTGLRTEAFF.

The CDR3 bases are TGCGCCAGCAGCTTGGTTAACACAGATACGCAGTATTTT. Amino acid sequence: CASSLVNTDTQYF. The V and J genes are TRBV5-1 and TRBJ2-3; no firm D call. The CDR3 extends over 13 amino acids. CDR1 SGHRS and CDR2 YFSETQ come from the germline V gene. The V end was cut by 0 bases, the J end by 2 bases, with 4 bases between.

This chain links TRBV9 with TRBJ1-3; D remains unclear. From germline, CDR1 is SGDLS and CDR2 YYNGEE. With 0 bases removed from V and 0 bases from J, the gap between germline ends came to 10 bases. The length of the CDR3 is 16 residues. CDR3 protein: CASSVDSTHSGNTIYF. In nucleotides, the CDR3 is TGTGCCAGCAGCGTAGACTCAACCCACTCTGGAAACACCATATATTTT.

The CDR3 reads CAISGTGGIQYF. The CDR3 DNA sequence: TGTGCCATCAGTGGGACAGGGGGCATTCAGTACTTC. The rearrangement uses TRBV10-3 and TRBJ2-4; TRBD1 matches 10 bases. Germline trimming cut 4 bases from V and 9 bases from J; bases unmatched to any gene: 0. Looked up from germline, CDR1 is ENHRY and CDR2 is SYGVKD. CDR3 length: 12 amino acids.